The 8 T cell receptor beta chains reported below all come from one sample, sequenced in a study of cytomegalovirus exposure and HLA in healthy donors. The PCR was carried out with 60 Vbeta primers and 13 Jbeta primers. Sequencing used immunoSEQ multiplex PCR; TCRdb keeps in-frame clones, though not all of them. The profile shows some 120,000 clones, about 10% of them singletons. Sequences were obtained from PBMCs. The receptors stem from a man aged 30-40 years in good health and CMV-seronegative.

The chain combines TRBV29-1 with TRBJ1-4; D is ambiguous. CDR1 and CDR2 from the germline V gene are SQVTM and ANQGSEA. The CDR3 has 15 amino acids. The germline V and J ends were trimmed by 4 bases and 3 bases, with 15 bases remaining between them. The DNA for the CDR3 is TGCAGCGTTGTTATCCCCTCTCAGTCTAATGAAAAACTGTTTTTT. Amino acids: CSVVIPSQSNEKLFF.

To note about this clone: Other DNA sequences in the same sample also yield this CDR3. The chain uses TRBV7-9 and TRBJ2-7; TRBD1 matches 7 bases. With V trimmed by 5 bases and J by 0 bases, 4 bases remained unmatched. The CDR3 length is 14 residues. Germline values: CDR1 SEHNR, CDR2 FQNEAQ (reference sequence). In nucleotides, the CDR3 is TGTGCCAGCAGCCCCCGGGACAGCTCCTACGAGCAGTACTTC. Protein: CASSPRDSSYEQYF.

V and J are TRBV7-9 and TRBJ2-7; unclear D gene. The V end lost 5 bases, the J end lost 3 bases, and 5 bases lay between the germline ends. The CDR3 has 11 residues. Germline assignment: CDR1 SEHNR and CDR2 FQNEAQ (reference sequence). This CDR3 reads CASSPVYEQYF. In DNA form, the CDR3 reads TGTGCCAGCAGCCCAGTCTACGAGCAGTACTTC.

A few counts support this clone. J is TRBJ1-1 and V is TRBV7-9, with unresolved D. V was clipped by 3 bases and J by 1 base, with 3 bases between them. The germline V gene has CDR1 SEHNR and CDR2 FQNEAQ (reference sequence). The CDR3 contains 12 residues. CDR3 loop: CASSFQNTEAFF. In nucleotides, the CDR3 is TGTGCCAGCAGCTTCCAGAACACTGAAGCTTTCTTT.

There are a few counts of this clone. CDR3 residues: CASSQPQGMNTEAFF. The CDR3 nucleotides read TGCGCCAGCAGCCAACCACAGGGAATGAACACTGAAGCTTTCTTT. The rearrangement links TRBV4-1 to TRBJ1-1; D might be TRBD1 (6 bases). The V gene lost 2 bases and the J gene lost 0 bases, with 10 bases spanning the gap. The CDR3 sequence is 15 residues long. Germline V gene sequence: CDR1 MGHRA, CDR2 YSYEKL.

This clone showed up just a few times. The V call is TRBV4-1, the J call TRBJ2-5; tentative D call: TRBD1 (6 bases). The CDR3 extends over 14 amino acids. The V end was cut by 5 bases, the J end by 3 bases, with 13 bases between. Germline V gene data show CDR1 as MGHRA and CDR2 as YSYEKL. The CDR3 coding sequence is TGCGCCAGCAGCTCCAAGAGGACAGAAGAGACCCAGTACTTC. Its protein is CASSSKRTEETQYF.

This clone has more than one count but fewer than ten. The J gene is TRBJ2-5, the V gene TRBV7-9; TRBD2 matches at 13 bases. The germline V gene has CDR1 SEHNR and CDR2 FQNEAQ (reference sequence). After removal of 1 base from V and 1 base from J, the junction contained 6 bases not matched to a gene. The CDR3 has 18 residues. The CDR3 protein is CASSLGTSGGTFQETQYF. In DNA, the CDR3 is TGTGCCAGCAGCTTAGGGACTAGCGGGGGTACTTTCCAAGAGACCCAGTACTTC. The complete variable domain, with remaining parts taken from reference TRBV7-9 and TRBJ2-5, reads DTGVSQNPRHKITKRGQNVTFRCDPISEHNRLYWYRQTLGQGPEFLTYFQNEAQLEKSRLLSDRFSAERPKGSFSTLEIQRTEQGDSAMYLCASSLGTSGGTFQETQYFGPGTRLLVL.

This chain uses TRBV19 with TRBJ2-7, with TRBD1 matching over 9 bases. CDR1 and CDR2 (germline): LNHDA, SQIVND (reference sequence). CDR3 length equals 14 residues. J gave up 3 bases and V 5 bases, and 5 bases lay outside the gene matches. CDR3 sequence: CASSEPGQGYEQYF. The CDR3 DNA sequence: TGTGCCAGTAGTGAACCGGGACAGGGCTACGAGCAGTACTTC.